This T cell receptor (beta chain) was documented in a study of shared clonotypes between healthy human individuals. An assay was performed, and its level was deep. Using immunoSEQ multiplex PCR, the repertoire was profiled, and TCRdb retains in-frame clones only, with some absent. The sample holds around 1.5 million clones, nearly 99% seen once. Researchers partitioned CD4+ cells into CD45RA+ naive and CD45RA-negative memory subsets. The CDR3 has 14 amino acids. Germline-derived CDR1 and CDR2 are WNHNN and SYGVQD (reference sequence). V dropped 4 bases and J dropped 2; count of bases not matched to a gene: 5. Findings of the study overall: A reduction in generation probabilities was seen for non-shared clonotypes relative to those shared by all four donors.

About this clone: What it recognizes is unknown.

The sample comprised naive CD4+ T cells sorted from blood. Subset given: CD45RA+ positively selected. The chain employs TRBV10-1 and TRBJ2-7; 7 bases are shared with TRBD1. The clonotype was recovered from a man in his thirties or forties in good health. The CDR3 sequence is CASSGGTETYEQYF. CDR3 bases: TGCGCCAGCAGTGGAGGGACAGAGACCTACGAGCAGTACTTC.